The 4 T cell receptor beta chains below come from one sample, sequenced in a study of shared clonotypes between healthy human individuals (dated by TCRdb to 2018 to 2020). The library was obtained by the immunoSEQ multiplex PCR assay. As stored in TCRdb, this immuneACCESS dataset retains in-frame rearrangements with V and J assigned. A fraction of the clones does not appear; measured against another copy, unresolved V genes explain less than half of the discrepancy, and the remainder lacks a known reason. The sample table records roughly 2,000,000 clones; roughly 95% of these occur just once. More than 0.9% of the sample is in the top ten clones. CD8 naive samples were obtained by positive selection for CCR7 among CD45RO-negative cells, yielding a CD45RA+CCR7+ population from which TemRA cells were excluded. Sequenced input: naive CD8+ T cells sorted from blood. This sample's cell subset or site label indicates: CD45RA+CCR7+. These receptor sequences come from a man younger than 35 in good health.

Note on this clone: Other DNA sequences within the sample encode an identical CDR3. This sequence joins TRBV5-1 and TRBJ2-7; D not resolved. CDR1 and CDR2 from the germline V gene are SGHRS and YFSETQ. The ends were cut back, 0 bases at V and 0 bases at J, with 7 bases in the middle. The CDR3 is 14 residues long. The CDR3 protein is CASSLVDGSYEQYF. CDR3 coding DNA: TGCGCCAGCAGCTTGGTAGACGGCTCCTACGAGCAGTACTTC.

The chain uses TRBV6-6 and TRBJ1-4; D not resolved. The CDR3 has 14 residues. Germline V lookup: CDR1 MNHNY, CDR2 SVGAGI (reference sequence). The V end lost 0 bases, the J end lost 8 bases, and 10 bases lay between the germline ends. In DNA form, the CDR3 reads TGTGCCAGCAGTTACTCAGGGCATCCCGAAAAACTGTTTTTT. This encodes CASSYSGHPEKLFF.

This chain joins TRBV29-1 and TRBJ2-2, with D possibly being TRBD1 (6 bases). The CDR3 length is 15 residues. Germline V CDR1 and CDR2: SQVTM, ANQGSEA. With 4 bases removed from V and 6 bases from J, the gap between germline ends came to 18 bases. The CDR3 sequence: CSVVIWGLDAGELFF. CDR3 coding DNA: TGCAGCGTTGTGATCTGGGGGCTTGATGCCGGGGAGCTGTTTTTT.

This clone was seen once. The V call is TRBV29-1, the J call TRBJ1-1; D uncertain. Trimming removed 3 bases from V and 11 bases from J, with 10 bases in between. The CDR3 sequence is 10 residues long. Germline V gives CDR1 SQVTM, CDR2 ANQGSEA. The CDR3 spells CSVDAGLAFF. In nucleotides, the CDR3 is TGCAGCGTTGATGCCGGATTGGCTTTCTTT.